This T cell receptor beta chain is from a study of a mutant IDH1 vaccine in newly diagnosed glioma. Study-wide background: At weeks 1, 3, 5, 7, 11, 15, 19 and 23, patients received a vaccination, eight in all. Either 4-6 weeks after radiotherapy alone or alongside temozolomide, vaccination was begun. General study results and limits: Detectable vaccine-induced immune responses arose in 80% to 95% of patients.

The sample's time point: week 11, during vaccination. What each vaccine dose contained was 300 ug of mutant IDH1 20-mer peptide, accompanied by topical imiquimod. Astrocytomas that were new, WHO grade 3 or 4, IDH1-mutant and ATRX-lost were present in the donors. Clones were sequenced by immunoSEQ multiplex PCR, and TCRdb holds only the in-frame ones, with some missing. Among more than 50,000 clones listed, around 91% were seen once. V gave up 2 bases and J gave up 5 bases; unmatched junction bases: 2. CDR3 length equals 14 residues. Germline V CDR1 and CDR2: SNHLY, FYNNEI. Details on this clone: Antigen unknown.

The chain is built from TRBV2 and TRBJ2-3; 9 nucleotides agree with TRBD2. This specimen consisted of PBMCs, obtained from a glioma patient whose treatment included an IDH1 peptide vaccine. The origin of this receptor is a man aged 35 to 55 with glioma. CDR3 DNA: TGTGCCAGCAGTGAACTAGCGGGGCAAGATACGCAGTATTTT. This translates into CASSELAGQDTQYF.